Given below is one TCR beta chain in context. The data were produced by immunoSEQ multiplex PCR, yet TCRdb's version contains in-frame clones alone and is incomplete. Found here are more than 350,000 clones, around 87% of them singletons; the top ten hold 8% to 13%. Seattle cases were enrolled at active infection and followed longitudinally. This sample is drawn from a study of blood T cell repertoires in COVID-19. Study context: COVID-19 samples, acute and convalescent, were from the United States, Italy and Spain.

V shed 3 bases and J shed 3 bases, with 14 bases lying between them. Germline lookup yields CDR1 MDHEN and CDR2 SYDVKM. The CDR3 runs 15 residues. Source material: peripheral blood. This TCR derives from a woman aged 25 to 39 with COVID-19, enrolled during active disease. V and J are TRBV28 and TRBJ1-2, with D tentatively TRBD1 (6 bases). The CDR3 DNA reads TGTGCCAGCAGTTTTGGACAGAAATATCACTATGGCTACACCTTC. Its protein product is CASSFGQKYHYGYTF.